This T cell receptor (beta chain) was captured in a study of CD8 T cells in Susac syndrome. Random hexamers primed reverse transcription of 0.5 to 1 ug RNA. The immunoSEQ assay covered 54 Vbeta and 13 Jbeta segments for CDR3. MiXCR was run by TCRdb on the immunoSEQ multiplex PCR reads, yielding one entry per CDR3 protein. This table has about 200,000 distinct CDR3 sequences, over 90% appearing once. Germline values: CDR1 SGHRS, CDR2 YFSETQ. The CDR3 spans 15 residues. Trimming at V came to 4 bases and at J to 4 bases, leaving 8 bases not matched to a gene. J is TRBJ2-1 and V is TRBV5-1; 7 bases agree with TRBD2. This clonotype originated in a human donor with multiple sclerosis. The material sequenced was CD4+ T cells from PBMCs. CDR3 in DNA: TGCGCCAGCAGCCTGGCGGGCGGGGGTTACAATGAGCAGTTCTTC. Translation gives CASSLAGGGYNEQFF.